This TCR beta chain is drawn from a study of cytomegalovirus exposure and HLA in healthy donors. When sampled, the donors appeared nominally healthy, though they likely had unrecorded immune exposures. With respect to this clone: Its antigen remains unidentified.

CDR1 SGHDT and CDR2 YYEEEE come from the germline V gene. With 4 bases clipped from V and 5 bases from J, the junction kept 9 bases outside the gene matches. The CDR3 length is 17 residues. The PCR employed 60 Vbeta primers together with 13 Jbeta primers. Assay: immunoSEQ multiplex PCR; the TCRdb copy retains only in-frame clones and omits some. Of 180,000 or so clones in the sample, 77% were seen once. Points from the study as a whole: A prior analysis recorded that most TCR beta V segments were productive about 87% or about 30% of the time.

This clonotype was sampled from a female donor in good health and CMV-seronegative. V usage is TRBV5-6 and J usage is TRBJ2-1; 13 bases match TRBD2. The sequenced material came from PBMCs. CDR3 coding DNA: TGTGCCAGCAGCGACCCAACCGGGACTAGCGGGAACAATGAGCAGTTCTTC. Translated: CASSDPTGTSGNNEQFF.